This T cell receptor beta chain was captured by sequencing in a study of blood T cell repertoires in COVID-19. Looking at the study overall: Samples taken during acute and convalescent COVID-19 were collected in the United States, Italy and Spain. PBMCs, B-cell-depleted T cells, or T cells were the source of the cDNA or gDNA that made up the material.

TCRdb's copy holds only in-frame clones and misses some; the assay was immunoSEQ multiplex PCR. The data contain approximately 140,000 clones, more than 80% of them seen just once; the ten biggest clones take up more than 2%. This clone has a single count. The sequence came from a man in his 70s with acute or convalescent COVID-19. The material sequenced was peripheral blood.

The CDR3 is CASRPQGTYQPQHF. Here the CDR3 DNA reads TGTGCCAGCAGACCACAGGGAACCTATCAGCCCCAGCATTTT. This chain connects TRBV6-5 to TRBJ1-5, with TRBD1 as a possible D gene (6 bases). Looked up from germline, CDR1 is MNHEY and CDR2 is SVGAGI. The length of the CDR3 is 14 residues. V lost 6 bases, J lost 5 bases, and 14 bases lay in between.